These T cell receptor beta chains were read from a single sample in a study of immune evolution from preneoplasia to lung adenocarcinoma. Sequencing was performed with immunoSEQ multiplex PCR; in TCRdb, only in-frame clones are kept and a portion is missing. The table has 1,700 or so clones, 73% seen once; the top ten hold roughly 14%. Material: FFPE minimally invasive lung adenocarcinoma tissue. Receptors originate from a person in their sixties or seventies with lung adenocarcinoma. The CDR3 runs from the conserved cysteine through the conserved F or W. A D gene is named only where the DNA matches it firmly. Size is omitted from some rows. Given values are once, few, many or a class for expanded clones.

V	D	size	J	DNA	CDR3
TRBV11-1	-	-	TRBJ2-5	TGTGCCAGCAGCTCCGTTACGGGACAACAAGAGACCCAGTACTTC	CASSSVTGQQETQYF
TRBV5-1	-	-	TRBJ2-5	TGCGCCAGCAGCTTACAAGAGACCCAGTACTTC	CASSLQETQYF
TRBV19	TRBD1	few	TRBJ1-5	TGTGCCAGTAGTTTACAGGGGGATCAGCCCCAGCATTTT	CASSLQGDQPQHF
TRBV5-1	TRBD1	few	TRBJ1-1	TGCGCCAGCAGTACAGGGGATTTGAACACTGAAGCTTTCTTT	CASSTGDLNTEAFF
TRBV5-8	-	-	TRBJ1-1	TGTGCCAGCAGCTACCGACAGGTCCGCACGAACACTGAAGCTTTCTTT	CASSYRQVRTNTEAFF
TRBV7-3	TRBD2	-	TRBJ2-3	TGTGCCAGCAGTCTAGCGGGGGACACAGATACGCAGTATTTT	CASSLAGDTDTQYF
TRBV29-1	-	-	TRBJ1-5	TGCAGCGTTGTAGTCGCTGATAGCAATCAGCCCCAGCATTTT	CSVVVADSNQPQHF
TRBV28	-	once	TRBJ1-2	TGTGCCAGCACAACAGCTAACTATGGCTACACCTTC	CASTTANYGYTF
TRBV10-3	-	-	TRBJ1-5	TGTGCCATAAATAACAGGGAGCAATCTCCCCAGCATTTT	CAINNREQSPQHF
TRBV6-6	-	-	TRBJ2-7	TGTGCCAGCAGGTTCTCGGCCCCCGTTCAGGAGCAGTACTTC	CASRFSAPVQEQYF
TRBV7-6	TRBD1	-	TRBJ1-1	TGTGCCAGCAGCCGACAGGGGCTGAACACTGAAGCTTTCTTT	CASSRQGLNTEAFF